The clone carrying this TCR beta chain is medium-sized. Its specificity is unknown. The sample is drawn from a study of vaccination and CD4 T cells after COVID-19. The wider study: Post-COVID samples had a sampling time that fell a median approximately 93 days after diagnosis (range 35 to 161). Post-vaccination samples were procured at a median of 72 days following dose two (range 14 to 241). In culture, cells were exposed to overlapping spike peptides from SARS-CoV-2, HCoV-NL63, HCoV-OC43 and HCoV-229E.

The CDR3 consists of 13 residues. Germline CDR1 is SGHNT and CDR2 is YENEEA. Trimming shortened V by 5 bases and J by 7 bases, and 11 bases separated the two germline ends. Stated treatment: roughly 10-day PBMC culture with coronavirus spike peptide pools or control peptides (ViraFEST assay). Cultured CD4+ T-cell DNA underwent Oncomine TCR Beta short-read sequencing. TCRdb passed the PCR reads through MiXCR, listing each CDR3 protein once. Here the sample spans over 12,000 distinct CDR3 sequences, approximately 60% being singletons. Input material: CD4+ T cells from blood, cultured in vitro. The chain has TRBV11-3 and TRBJ1-4; D is undetermined. The source of this sequence is a human donor who had recovered from COVID-19. The DNA for the CDR3 is TGTGCCAGCAGCATAGTCTCGTTTGAAAAACTGTTTTTT. It is translated as CASSIVSFEKLFF.